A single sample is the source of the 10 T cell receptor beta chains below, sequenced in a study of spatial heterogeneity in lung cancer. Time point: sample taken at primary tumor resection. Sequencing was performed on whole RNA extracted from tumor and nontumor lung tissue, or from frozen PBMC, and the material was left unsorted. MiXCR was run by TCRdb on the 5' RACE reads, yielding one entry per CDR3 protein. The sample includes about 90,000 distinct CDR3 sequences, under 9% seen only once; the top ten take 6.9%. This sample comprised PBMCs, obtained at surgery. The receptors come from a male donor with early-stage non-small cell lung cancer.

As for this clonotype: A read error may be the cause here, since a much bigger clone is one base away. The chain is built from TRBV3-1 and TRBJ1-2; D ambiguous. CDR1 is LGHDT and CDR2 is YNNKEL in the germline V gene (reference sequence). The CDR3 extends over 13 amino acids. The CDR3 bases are TGTGCCAGCAGCCAAGGACGGACCTATGGCTACGCCTTC. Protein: CASSQGRTYGYAF.

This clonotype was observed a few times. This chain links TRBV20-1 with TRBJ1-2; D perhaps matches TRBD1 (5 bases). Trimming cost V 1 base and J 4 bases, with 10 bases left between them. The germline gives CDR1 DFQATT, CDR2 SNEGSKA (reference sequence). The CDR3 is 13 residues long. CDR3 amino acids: CSARAEGTYGYTF. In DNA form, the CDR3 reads TGCAGTGCTAGAGCCGAGGGGACCTATGGCTACACCTTC.

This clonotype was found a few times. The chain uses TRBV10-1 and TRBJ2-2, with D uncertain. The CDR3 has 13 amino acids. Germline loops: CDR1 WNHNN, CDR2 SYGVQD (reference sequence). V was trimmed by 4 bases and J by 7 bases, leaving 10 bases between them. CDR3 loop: CASSARSYGELFF. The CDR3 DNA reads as TGCGCCAGCAGTGCTAGGAGCTACGGGGAGCTGTTTTTT.

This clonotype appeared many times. In DNA form, the CDR3 reads TGTGCCAGCAGCTCCTATTCGGATACGCAGTATTTT. Protein product: CASSSYSDTQYF. This sequence joins TRBV7-8 and TRBJ2-3; D is unclear. The CDR3 spans 12 residues. Trimming cost V 4 bases and J 6 bases, with 8 bases left between them. Germline V gene data show CDR1 as SGHVS and CDR2 as FQNEAQ.

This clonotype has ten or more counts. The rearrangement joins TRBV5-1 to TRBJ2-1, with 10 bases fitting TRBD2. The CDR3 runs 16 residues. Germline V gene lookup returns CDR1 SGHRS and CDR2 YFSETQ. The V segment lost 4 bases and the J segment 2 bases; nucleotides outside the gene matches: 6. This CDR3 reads CASSKDLAGAYNEQFF. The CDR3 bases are TGCGCCAGCAGCAAGGATCTAGCGGGGGCCTACAATGAGCAGTTCTTC.

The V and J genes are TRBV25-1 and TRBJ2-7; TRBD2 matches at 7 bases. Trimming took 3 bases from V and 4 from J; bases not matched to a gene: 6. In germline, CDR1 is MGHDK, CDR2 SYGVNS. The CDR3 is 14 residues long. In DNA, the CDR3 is TGTGCCAGCAGTGACCCAGGGAGGGGTTACGAGCAGTACTTC. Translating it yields CASSDPGRGYEQYF.

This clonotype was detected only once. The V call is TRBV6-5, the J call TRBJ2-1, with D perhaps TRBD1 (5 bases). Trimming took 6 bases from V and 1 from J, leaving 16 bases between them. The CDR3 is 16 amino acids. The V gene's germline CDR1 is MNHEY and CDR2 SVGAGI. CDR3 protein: CASSSAGRLSYNEQFF. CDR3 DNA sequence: TGTGCCAGCAGCAGCGCAGGGCGATTGTCCTACAATGAGCAGTTCTTC.

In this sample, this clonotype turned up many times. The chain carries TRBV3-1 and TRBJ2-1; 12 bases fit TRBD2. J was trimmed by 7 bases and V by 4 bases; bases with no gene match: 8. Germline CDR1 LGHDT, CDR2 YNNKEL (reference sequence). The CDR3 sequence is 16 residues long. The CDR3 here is CASSLLRTSGVNEQFF. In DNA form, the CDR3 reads TGTGCCAGCAGCCTATTACGGACTAGCGGGGTAAATGAGCAGTTCTTC.

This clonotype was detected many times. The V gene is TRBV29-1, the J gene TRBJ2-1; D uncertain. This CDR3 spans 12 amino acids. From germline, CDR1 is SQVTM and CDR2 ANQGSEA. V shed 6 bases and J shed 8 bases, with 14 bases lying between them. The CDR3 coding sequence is TGCAGCGTCGGTGGGCTTTGGGATGAGCAGTTCTTC. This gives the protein CSVGGLWDEQFF.

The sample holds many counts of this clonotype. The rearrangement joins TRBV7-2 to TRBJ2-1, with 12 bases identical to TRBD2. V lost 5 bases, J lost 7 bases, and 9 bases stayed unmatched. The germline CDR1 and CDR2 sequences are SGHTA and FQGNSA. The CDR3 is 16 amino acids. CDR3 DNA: TGTGCCAGCAGCAAACGTACTAGCGGGAGGTTGAATGAGCAGTTCTTC. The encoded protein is CASSKRTSGRLNEQFF.